This T cell receptor beta chain was captured in a study of blood T cell repertoires in COVID-19. Germline loops: CDR1 SNHLY, CDR2 FYNNEI. The CDR3 totals 14 residues. V lost 7 bases, J lost 8 bases, and 13 bases stayed unmatched. In the original processing: Nucleated cell number was recorded as an estimate derived from reference gene primer amplification. Clones were read by immunoSEQ multiplex PCR, and TCRdb kept only the in-frame ones, dropping some. D and trimming were read from the DNA, whereas the V and J calls and clone size are those reported in that table. The sample lists about 100,000 clones; roughly 80% were seen once.

Sequencing was carried out using peripheral blood. The J gene is TRBJ1-2, the V gene TRBV2, with TRBD1 matching over 7 bases. This TCR came from a human donor in a cohort sampled during active COVID-19. This CDR3 reads CASNLDSQGGGYTF. As DNA, the CDR3 is TGTGCCAGCAACCTGGACAGCCAGGGGGGCGGCTACACCTTC.